The table lists the clone carrying this T cell receptor (beta chain) with a few counts. Original handling: The authors estimated nucleated cell counts from reference gene primer amplification. TCRdb's table, derived via immunoSEQ multiplex PCR, lists solely in-frame clones and lacks some. That table furnishes V, J and clone size, whereas the DNA furnished D and trimming. Here the sample spans approximately 130,000 clones, approximately 71% being singletons. The sample originates from a study of blood T cell repertoires in COVID-19. Study-level information: Both acute and convalescent COVID-19 samples were obtained from the United States, Italy and Spain. The analysed material was cDNA or gDNA that came from T cells, B-cell-depleted T cells, or PBMCs.

Germline CDR1 reads SEHNR; CDR2 reads FQNEAQ (reference sequence). The CDR3 runs 13 residues. V lost 2 bases to trimming and J lost 4 bases, with 5 bases between them. The source material was peripheral blood. This receptor was taken from an older woman with acute or convalescent COVID-19. This rearrangement joins TRBV7-9 to TRBJ2-2, with no clear D. CDR3: CASSLISTGELFF. The CDR3 coding sequence is TGTGCCAGCAGCTTAATCTCCACCGGGGAGCTGTTTTTT.